A single sample is the source of the 13 T cell receptor beta chains below, sequenced in a study of regulatory T cells in long-lasting Graves disease. Documented time point: newly diagnosed GD, antithyroid drugs for less than 3 months. Following extraction of RNA from PBMCs, that RNA was used to make the TCR library. With iRepertoire HTBI primers and Arm-PCR of CDR3 regions, TCR beta libraries were built. TCRdb re-called the multiplex PCR reads through MiXCR, storing one row per CDR3 protein. Of roughly 250,000 distinct CDR3 sequences listed, 18% are singletons. This sample was also put to use in a study of T cells in Graves' hyperthyroidism and ophthalmopathy.

The sample was peripheral blood mononuclear cells (PBMCs), taken at new diagnosis, from a patient treated with antithyroid drugs. These receptors were collected from a woman in her thirties with Graves disease.

The J gene is TRBJ2-7, the V gene TRBV5-4, with 12 bases identical to TRBD2. From germline, CDR1 is SGHNT and CDR2 YYREEE (reference sequence). This CDR3 contains 16 residues. The V and J ends lost 3 bases and 3 bases, in that order; junction bases with no gene match: 7. The CDR3 region has the DNA TGTGCCAGCAGCTCACGGCTAGCGGGGGGGTTCTACGAGCAGTACTTC. It is translated as CASSSRLAGGFYEQYF.

This clonotype was observed at least ten times. V and J are TRBV20-1 and TRBJ1-1; D unclear. The germline V and J ends were trimmed by 0 bases and 7 bases, with 15 bases remaining between them. This CDR3 spans 14 amino acids. Germline V gene sequence: CDR1 DFQATT, CDR2 SNEGSKA (reference sequence). In nucleotides, the CDR3 is TGCAGTGCTAGAGATAATCCGTGGGGTAATGAAGCTTTCTTT. It encodes CSARDNPWGNEAFF.

This clonotype occurred many times. The chain employs TRBV29-1 and TRBJ2-1; 9 bases are a match to TRBD2. Germline values: CDR1 SQVTM, CDR2 ANQGSEA. The CDR3 totals 15 residues. V shed 4 bases, J shed 8 bases, and the junction held 12 bases outside the gene matches. The CDR3 DNA reads TGCAGCGTTGGGAATCTGGCGGGGGGGCCGTATGAGCAGTTCTTC. The encoded protein is CSVGNLAGGPYEQFF.

This clonotype was seen at least ten times. The chain recombines TRBV12-3 or TRBV12-4 with TRBJ1-5; no clear D. V shed 2 bases and J shed 3 bases, with 11 bases lying between them. This CDR3 has 15 residues. In DNA, the CDR3 is TGTGCCAGCAGTTTACAGGTTTCGCACAATCAGCCCCAGCATTTT. Its translation is CASSLQVSHNQPQHF.

The gene calls are TRBV20-1 and TRBJ2-1, with 11 positions matching TRBD2. The CDR3 sequence is 16 residues long. Trimming took 0 bases from V and 9 from J; bases not matched to a gene: 10. CDR1 DFQATT and CDR2 SNEGSKA come from the germline V gene (reference sequence). The CDR3 loop is CSARDRSSGRQIEQFF. The CDR3 region has the DNA TGCAGTGCTAGAGATAGGTCTAGCGGGAGGCAGATTGAGCAGTTCTTC.

Notes on this clonotype: A clone one base away is much larger, so this may be a read error. This sequence joins TRBV7-9 and TRBJ2-5; no clear D gene. The tail of the sequence fits TRBJ2-1 better, so the J call may be wrong. CDR3 length: 14 residues. Germline-derived CDR1 and CDR2 are SEHNR and FQNEAQ (reference sequence). As DNA, the CDR3 is TGTGCCAGCAGCTTAACCGTGTACCAAGAGACCCAGTTCTTC. This sequence encodes CASSLTVYQETQFF.

This clonotype was seen more than once but under ten times. The V call is TRBV7-6, the J call TRBJ2-1; D gene uncertain. V shed 5 bases and J shed 5 bases, with 10 bases lying between them. The CDR3 runs 13 residues. The germline V gene encodes CDR1 SGHVS and CDR2 FNYEAQ. The CDR3: CASSVRANNEQFF. In DNA form, the CDR3 reads TGTGCCAGCAGCGTCCGGGCTAACAATGAGCAGTTCTTC.

There are many counts of this clonotype. This chain links TRBV11-2 with TRBJ2-2; 9 nucleotides line up with TRBD1. CDR1 and CDR2 (germline): SGHAT, FQNNGV. The CDR3 loop spans 15 amino acids. V shed 4 bases and J 6 bases; nucleotides not matched to a gene: 6. CDR3 amino acids: CASSSRDRVSGELFF. CDR3 nucleotides: TGTGCCAGCAGCTCCCGGGACAGGGTATCCGGGGAGCTGTTTTTT.

This clonotype has ten or more counts. The rearrangement uses TRBV20-1 and TRBJ2-2; the D gene is possibly TRBD2 (6 bases). CDR1 and CDR2 (germline): DFQATT, SNEGSKA (reference sequence). The CDR3 covers 14 residues. V gave up 3 bases and J gave up 1 base, with 9 bases separating them. CDR3 coding DNA: TGCAGTGCTAGGGAGGGGCAGAACACCGGGGAGCTGTTTTTT. It translates to CSAREGQNTGELFF.

V is TRBV12-3 or TRBV12-4 and J is TRBJ2-3, with D perhaps TRBD1 (6 bases). The CDR3 is 14 amino acids. The V end was cut by 5 bases, the J end by 4 bases, with 13 bases between. The DNA for the CDR3 is TGTGCCAGCAGTCGTACGCAGGGGCCAGATACGCAGTATTTT. Translation: CASSRTQGPDTQYF.

This clonotype was counted at least ten times. CDR3 bases: TGCAGTGCTAGACCCGACACCGGGGAGCTGTTTTTT. It encodes CSARPDTGELFF. V gene TRBV20-1 combines with J gene TRBJ2-2; no definite D call. The germline V gene has CDR1 DFQATT and CDR2 SNEGSKA (reference sequence). V was clipped by 2 bases and J by 3 bases, with 4 bases between them. CDR3 length: 12 residues.

This clonotype occurred many times. The CDR3 reads CASSTLGGGLYNEQFF. The CDR3 DNA follows: TGTGCCAGCAGTACCCTCGGCGGGGGGCTCTACAATGAGCAGTTCTTC. This rearrangement joins TRBV6-1 to TRBJ2-1; 8 bases are shared with TRBD2. The CDR3 has 16 amino acids. The V and J ends lost 5 bases and 3 bases, in that order; junction bases with no gene match: 9. Germline values: CDR1 MNHNS, CDR2 SASEGT.

This clonotype was counted only a few times. The chain recombines TRBV15 with TRBJ1-1; weak D call: TRBD1 (6 bases). From germline, CDR1 is LNHNV and CDR2 YYDKDF (reference sequence). CDR3 length: 15 amino acids. Trimming shortened V by 5 bases and J by 1 base, and 14 bases separated the two germline ends. CDR3 DNA sequence: TGTGCCACCAGCTTAGGACAGCGAGAGAACACTGAAGCTTTCTTT. It specifies CATSLGQRENTEAFF.